This entry concerns a single TCR beta chain. The antigen remains unidentified. Method: immunoSEQ multiplex PCR; TCRdb's copy keeps in-frame clones and lacks some. The sample consists of about 52,000 clones, roughly 94% of them appearing once. These data come from a study of T cells after posttransplantation cyclophosphamide. Broader study findings: TRB overlap between skin or GI tissue T cells and blood was limited.

The CDR3 is 11 amino acids. From germline, CDR1 is SQVTM and CDR2 ANQGSEA. V shed 6 bases and J 8 bases; nucleotides not matched to a gene: 6. Source material: PBMCs. The rearrangement links TRBV29-1 to TRBJ1-2; 7 bases match TRBD1. The source of this sequence is a woman in her twenties or thirties in good health and a related stem cell transplant donor. CDR3 nucleotides: TGCAGCGTCAACAGGGGCGGCGGCTACACCTTC. This encodes CSVNRGGGYTF.